The 3 T cell receptor beta chains listed next were all sequenced from one sample in a study of T cell responses to AZD1222 COVID-19 vaccine. Clones were read by immunoSEQ multiplex PCR, and TCRdb kept only the in-frame ones, dropping some. The table records approximately 70,000 clones, around 80% of them present only once. The sample in question was peripheral blood, obtained 28 days after the second AZD1222 dose. Receptors were obtained from an adult who received the AZD1222 COVID-19 vaccine.

This chain's CDR3 is CASSSLAGREPDTQYF. The CDR3 DNA follows: TGTGCCAGCAGTTCCCTCGCAGGGAGGGAACCAGATACGCAGTATTTT. The rearrangement joins TRBV28 to TRBJ2-3, with 7 bases lining up with TRBD2. V was pared by 4 bases and J by 4 bases, with 11 bases of the junction left unmatched. The length of the CDR3 is 16 residues. Germline values: CDR1 MDHEN, CDR2 SYDVKM.

The chain is built from TRBV19 and TRBJ1-1; D remains unclear. Germline V gene lookup returns CDR1 LNHDA and CDR2 SQIVND (reference sequence). V lost 6 bases and J 4 bases, leaving 12 bases between the germline ends. This CDR3 region has 13 residues. DNA of the CDR3: TGTGCCAGTAGAAACGAACCTTTCACTGAAGCTTTCTTT. Amino acids: CASRNEPFTEAFF.

This clone turned up a few times. The genes are TRBV6-5 and TRBJ1-4; tentative D call: TRBD1 (6 bases). The CDR3 runs 14 residues. The germline V and J ends were trimmed by 8 bases and 0 bases, with 10 bases remaining between them. Germline V CDR1 and CDR2: MNHEY, SVGAGI. CDR3 sequence reads: CASRGQATNEKLFF. The CDR3 nucleotides read TGTGCCAGCCGGGGACAAGCAACTAATGAAAAACTGTTTTTT.